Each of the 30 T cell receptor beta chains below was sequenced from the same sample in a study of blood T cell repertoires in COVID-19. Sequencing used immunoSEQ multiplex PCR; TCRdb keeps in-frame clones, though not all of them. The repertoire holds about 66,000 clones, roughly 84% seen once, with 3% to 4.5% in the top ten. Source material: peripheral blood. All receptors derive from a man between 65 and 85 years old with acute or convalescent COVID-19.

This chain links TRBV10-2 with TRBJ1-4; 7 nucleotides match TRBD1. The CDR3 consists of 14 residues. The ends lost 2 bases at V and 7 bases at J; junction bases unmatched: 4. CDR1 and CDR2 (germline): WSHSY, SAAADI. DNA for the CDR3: TGCGCCAGCAGTGAGGGCCAGGGGGGTGAAAAACTGTTTTTT. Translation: CASSEGQGGEKLFF.

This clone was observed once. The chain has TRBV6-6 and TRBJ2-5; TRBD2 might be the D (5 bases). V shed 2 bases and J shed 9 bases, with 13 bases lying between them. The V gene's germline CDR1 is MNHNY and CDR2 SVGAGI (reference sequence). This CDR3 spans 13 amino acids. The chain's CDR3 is CASSYGSRRPQYF. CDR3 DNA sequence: TGTGCCAGCAGTTACGGCTCCCGGAGGCCCCAGTACTTC.

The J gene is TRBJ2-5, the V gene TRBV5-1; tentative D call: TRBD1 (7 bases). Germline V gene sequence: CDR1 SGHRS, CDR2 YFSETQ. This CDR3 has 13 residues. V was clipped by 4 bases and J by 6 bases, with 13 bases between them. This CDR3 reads CASSAGQRKTQYF. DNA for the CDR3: TGCGCCAGCAGCGCGGGACAGAGGAAGACCCAGTACTTC.

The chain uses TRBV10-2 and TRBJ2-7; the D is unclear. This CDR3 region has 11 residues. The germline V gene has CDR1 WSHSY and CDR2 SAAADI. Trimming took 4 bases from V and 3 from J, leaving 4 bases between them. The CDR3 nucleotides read TGCGCCAGCAGTGGAGGCTACGAGCAGTACTTC. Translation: CASSGGYEQYF.

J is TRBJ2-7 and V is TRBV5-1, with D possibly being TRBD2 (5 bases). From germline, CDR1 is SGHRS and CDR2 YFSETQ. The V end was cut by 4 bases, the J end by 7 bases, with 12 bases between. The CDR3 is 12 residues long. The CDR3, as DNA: TGCGCCAGCAGCGAAACTAGTACGGAGCAGTACTTC. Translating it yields CASSETSTEQYF.

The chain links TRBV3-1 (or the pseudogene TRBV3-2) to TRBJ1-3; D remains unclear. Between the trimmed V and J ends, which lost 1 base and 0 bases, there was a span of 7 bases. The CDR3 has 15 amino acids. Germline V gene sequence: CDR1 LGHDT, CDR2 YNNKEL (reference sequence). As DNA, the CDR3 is TGTGCCAGCAGCCAAGTGGGGAGCTCTGGAAACACCATATATTTT. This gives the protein CASSQVGSSGNTIYF.

CDR3 protein: CASRQQGSDTQYF. CDR3 sequence (DNA): TGTGCCAGCAGGCAACAGGGGTCAGATACGCAGTATTTT. The V gene is TRBV12-3 or TRBV12-4, the J gene TRBJ2-3, with 7 bases aligning to TRBD1. Unmatched junction bases numbered 4, after V lost 6 bases and J lost 4 bases. The CDR3 spans 13 residues.

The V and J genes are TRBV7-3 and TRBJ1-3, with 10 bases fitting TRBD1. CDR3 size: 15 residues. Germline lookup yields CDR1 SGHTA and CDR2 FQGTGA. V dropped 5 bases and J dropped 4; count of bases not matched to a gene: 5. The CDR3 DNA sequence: TGTGCCAGCAGCACGGACAGGGGGACAGGAAACACCATATATTTT. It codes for CASSTDRGTGNTIYF.

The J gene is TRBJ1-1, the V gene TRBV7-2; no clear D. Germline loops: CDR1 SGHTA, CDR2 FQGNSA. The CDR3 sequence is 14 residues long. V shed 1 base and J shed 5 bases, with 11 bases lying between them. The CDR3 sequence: CASSLVSGKTEAFF. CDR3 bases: TGTGCCAGCAGCTTAGTGTCAGGAAAAACTGAAGCTTTCTTT.

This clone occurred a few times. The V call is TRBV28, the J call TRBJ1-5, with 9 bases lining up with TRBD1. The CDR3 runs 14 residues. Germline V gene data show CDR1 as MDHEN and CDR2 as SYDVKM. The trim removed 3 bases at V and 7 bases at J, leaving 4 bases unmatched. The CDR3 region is CASSLGQGTQPQHF. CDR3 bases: TGTGCCAGCAGTTTGGGACAGGGAACCCAGCCCCAGCATTTT.

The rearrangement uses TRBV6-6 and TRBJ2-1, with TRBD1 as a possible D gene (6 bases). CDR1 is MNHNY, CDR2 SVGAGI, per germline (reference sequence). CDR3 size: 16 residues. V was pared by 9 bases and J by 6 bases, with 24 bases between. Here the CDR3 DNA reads TGTGCCAGTTATCCGTTTGTGGGGGCACCTGGCAATGAGCAGTTCTTC. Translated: CASYPFVGAPGNEQFF.

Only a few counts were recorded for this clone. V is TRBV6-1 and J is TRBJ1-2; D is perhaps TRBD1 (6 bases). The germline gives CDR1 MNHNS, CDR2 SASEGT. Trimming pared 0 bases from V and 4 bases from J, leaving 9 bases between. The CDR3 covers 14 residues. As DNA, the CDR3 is TGTGCCAGCAGTGAAGCAGGGGGACCCTATGGCTACACCTTC. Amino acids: CASSEAGGPYGYTF.

Here the CDR3 reads CASSEAGQGSYEQYF. CDR3 nucleotide sequence: TGTGCCAGCAGTGAAGCGGGACAGGGGTCCTACGAGCAGTACTTC. This chain uses TRBV2 with TRBJ2-7, with 10 bases fitting TRBD1. Germline CDR1 and CDR2: SNHLY and FYNNEI. Trimming at V came to 0 bases and at J to 1 base, leaving 0 bases not matched to a gene. This CDR3 contains 15 residues.

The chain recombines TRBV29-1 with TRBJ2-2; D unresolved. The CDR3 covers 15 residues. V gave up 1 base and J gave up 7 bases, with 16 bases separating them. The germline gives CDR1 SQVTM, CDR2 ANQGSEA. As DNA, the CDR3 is TGCAGCGTTGAAGGGGTGGGCTTAACAAACGGGGAGCTGTTTTTT. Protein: CSVEGVGLTNGELFF.

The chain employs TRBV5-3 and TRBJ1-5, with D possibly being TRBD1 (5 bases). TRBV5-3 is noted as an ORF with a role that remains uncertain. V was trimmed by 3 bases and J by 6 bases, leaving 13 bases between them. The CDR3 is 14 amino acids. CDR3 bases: TGTGCCAGAAGCTCGCTTGGGGCCTCTCAGCCCCAGCATTTT. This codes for CARSSLGASQPQHF.

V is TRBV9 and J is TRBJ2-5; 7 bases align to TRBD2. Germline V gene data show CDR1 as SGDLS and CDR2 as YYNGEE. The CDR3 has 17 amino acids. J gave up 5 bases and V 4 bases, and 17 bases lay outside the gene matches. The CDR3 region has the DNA TGTGCCAGCAGCCCTAAGGGTGGACTAGTGGATTCCGAGACCCAGTACTTC. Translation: CASSPKGGLVDSETQYF. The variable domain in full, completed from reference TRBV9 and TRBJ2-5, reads DSGVTQTPKHLITATGQRVTLRCSPRSGDLSVYWYQQSLDQGLQFLIQYYNGEERAKGNILERFSAQQFPDLHSELNLSSLELGDSALYFCASSPKGGLVDSETQYFGPGTRLLVL.

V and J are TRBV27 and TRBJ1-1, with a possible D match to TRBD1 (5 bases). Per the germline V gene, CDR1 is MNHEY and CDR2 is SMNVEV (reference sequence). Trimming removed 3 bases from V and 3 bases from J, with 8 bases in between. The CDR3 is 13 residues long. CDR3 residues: CASSLDTYTEAFF. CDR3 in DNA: TGTGCCAGCAGTTTGGACACATACACTGAAGCTTTCTTT.

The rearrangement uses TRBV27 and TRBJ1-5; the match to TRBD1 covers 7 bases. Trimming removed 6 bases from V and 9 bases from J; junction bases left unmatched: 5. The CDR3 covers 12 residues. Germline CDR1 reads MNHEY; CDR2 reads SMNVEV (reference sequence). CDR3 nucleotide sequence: TGTGCCAGCAGGACAGGGCAGCGGCCCCAGCATTTT. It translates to CASRTGQRPQHF.

CDR3 sequence: CASSQDRRLINTGELFF. CDR3 nucleotide sequence: TGTGCCAGCAGCCAAGATCGGAGACTGATTAACACCGGGGAGCTGTTTTTT. The chain recombines TRBV4-2 with TRBJ2-2, with D uncertain. There are 17 residues in the CDR3. V lost 0 bases to trimming and J lost 2 bases, with 13 bases between them. Germline V gene data show CDR1 as LGHNA and CDR2 as YNFKEQ.

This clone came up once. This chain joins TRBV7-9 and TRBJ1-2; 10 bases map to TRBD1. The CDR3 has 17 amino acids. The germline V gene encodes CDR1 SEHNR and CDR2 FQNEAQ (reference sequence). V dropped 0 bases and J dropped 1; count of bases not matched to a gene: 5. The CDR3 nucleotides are TGTGCCAGCAGCTTAGCGACAGGGGGCCCGGGTAACTATGGCTACACCTTC. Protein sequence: CASSLATGGPGNYGYTF. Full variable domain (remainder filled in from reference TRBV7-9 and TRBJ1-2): DTGVSQNPRHKITKRGQNVTFRCDPISEHNRLYWYRQTLGQGPEFLTYFQNEAQLEKSRLLSDRFSAERPKGSFSTLEIQRTEQGDSAMYLCASSLATGGPGNYGYTFGSGTRLTVV.

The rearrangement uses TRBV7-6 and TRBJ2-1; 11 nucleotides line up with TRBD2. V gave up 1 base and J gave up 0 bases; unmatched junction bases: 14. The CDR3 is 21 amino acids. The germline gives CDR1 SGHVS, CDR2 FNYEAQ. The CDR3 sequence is CASSLVLPASGGRSSYNEQFF. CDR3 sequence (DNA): TGTGCCAGCAGCTTAGTCCTTCCGGCTAGCGGGGGGCGCAGCTCCTACAATGAGCAGTTCTTC.

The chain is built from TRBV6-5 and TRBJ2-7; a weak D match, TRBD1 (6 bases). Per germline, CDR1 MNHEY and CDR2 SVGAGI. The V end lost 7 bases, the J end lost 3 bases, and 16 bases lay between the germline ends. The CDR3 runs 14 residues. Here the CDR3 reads CASNQGQSHYEQYF. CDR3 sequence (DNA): TGTGCCAGCAACCAAGGACAGAGCCACTACGAGCAGTACTTC.

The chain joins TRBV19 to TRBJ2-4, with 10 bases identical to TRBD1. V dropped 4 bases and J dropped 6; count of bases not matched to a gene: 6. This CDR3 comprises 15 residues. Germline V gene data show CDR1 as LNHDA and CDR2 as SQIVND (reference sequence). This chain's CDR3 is CASSTGQGWGNIQYF. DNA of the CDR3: TGTGCCAGTAGTACGGGACAGGGGTGGGGAAACATTCAGTACTTC.

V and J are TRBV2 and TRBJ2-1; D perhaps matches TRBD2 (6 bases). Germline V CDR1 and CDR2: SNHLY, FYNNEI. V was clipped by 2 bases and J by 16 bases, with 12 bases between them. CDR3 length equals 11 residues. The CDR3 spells CASSEMRLEFF. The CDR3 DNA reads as TGTGCCAGCAGTGAAATGAGACTAGAATTCTTC.

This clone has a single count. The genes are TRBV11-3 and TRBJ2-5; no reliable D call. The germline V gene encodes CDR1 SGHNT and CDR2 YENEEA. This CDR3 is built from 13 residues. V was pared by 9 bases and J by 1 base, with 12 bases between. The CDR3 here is CARNTAFQETQYF. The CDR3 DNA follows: TGTGCCAGGAACACAGCATTCCAAGAGACCCAGTACTTC.

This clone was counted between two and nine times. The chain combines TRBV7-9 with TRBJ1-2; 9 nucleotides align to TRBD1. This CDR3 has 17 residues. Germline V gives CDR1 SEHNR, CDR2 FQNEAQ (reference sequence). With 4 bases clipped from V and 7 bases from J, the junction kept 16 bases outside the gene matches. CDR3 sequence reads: CASSSPVRDRAQGGYTF. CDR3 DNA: TGTGCCAGCAGCTCCCCCGTGAGGGACAGGGCACAGGGTGGCTACACCTTC.

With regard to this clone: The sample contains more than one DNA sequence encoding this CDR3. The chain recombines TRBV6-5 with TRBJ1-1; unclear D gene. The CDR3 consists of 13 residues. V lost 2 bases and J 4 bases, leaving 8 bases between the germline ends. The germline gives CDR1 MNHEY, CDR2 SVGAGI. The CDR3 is CASSYLGGTEAFF. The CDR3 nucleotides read TGTGCCAGCAGTTACCTAGGAGGCACTGAAGCTTTCTTT.

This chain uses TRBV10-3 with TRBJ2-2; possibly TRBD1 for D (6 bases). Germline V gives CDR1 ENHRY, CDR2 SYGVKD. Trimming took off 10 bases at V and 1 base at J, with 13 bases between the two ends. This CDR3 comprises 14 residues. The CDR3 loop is CATGHRENTGELFF. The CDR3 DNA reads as TGTGCCACAGGGCACAGGGAGAACACCGGGGAGCTGTTTTTT.

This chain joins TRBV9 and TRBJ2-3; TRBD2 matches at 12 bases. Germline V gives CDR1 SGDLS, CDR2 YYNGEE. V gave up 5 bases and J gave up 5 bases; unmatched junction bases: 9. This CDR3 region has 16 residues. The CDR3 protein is CASSASGGAAGDTQYF. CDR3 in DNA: TGTGCCAGCAGTGCTAGCGGGGGGGCCGCGGGAGATACGCAGTATTTT.

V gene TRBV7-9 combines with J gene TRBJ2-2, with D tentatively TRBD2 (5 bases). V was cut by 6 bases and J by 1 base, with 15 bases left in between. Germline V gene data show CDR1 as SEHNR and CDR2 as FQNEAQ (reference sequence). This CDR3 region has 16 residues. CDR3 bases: TGTGCCAGCAGACTAGTGCAGGACCTGAACACCGGGGAGCTGTTTTTT. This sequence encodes CASRLVQDLNTGELFF.